This TCR beta chain was profiled in a study of T-cell memory formation after mild COVID-19. General study points: Clonal second-wave expansions that peaked on day 37 had unconfirmed SARS-CoV-2 specificity. A balance of CD4 and CD8 characterized clones contracting day 15 to 85, whereas later expanders leaned CD4+.

In this sample, this clonotype turned up a few times. What it recognizes is unknown. Sample barcodes and UMIs were carried by the TCR alpha and TCR beta cDNA libraries that 5'RACE generated with constant-segment primers. Using its own MiXCR run on the 5' RACE reads, TCRdb lists one record per CDR3 protein. The table records around 420,000 distinct CDR3 sequences, approximately 25% of them present only once. Trimming took off 1 base at V and 0 bases at J, with 8 bases between the two ends. This CDR3 is 15 amino acids long. Germline CDR1 and CDR2: LNHNV and YYDKDF (reference sequence). This clonotype originated in an adult woman who had mild COVID-19 (a few samples of this study predate the infection). Cell type and time point are not known. This rearrangement joins TRBV15 to TRBJ2-3; D may be TRBD2 (6 bases). The sequencing input was PBMCs or a T cell subset sorted from them (not recorded which). In DNA, the CDR3 is TGTGCCACCAGCAGAGGGGGGACTAGCACAGATACGCAGTATTTT. Residues: CATSRGGTSTDTQYF.